These T cell receptor beta chains were read from a single sample in a study of blood T cells in healthy people across ages. TCRdb reprocessed the 5' RACE reads with MiXCR, giving one entry per CDR3 protein. Of about 1.8 million distinct CDR3 sequences listed, around 50% are singletons. The specimen sequenced was blood. The origin of the receptors is a woman aged 40 to 50 in good health. Both conserved end residues are part of each CDR3. D genes are given only for firm matches. Not all rows give a size; the values are once, few, many and, for expanded clones, a class.

TRBV5-1	TRBJ1-2	NA	NA	TGCGCCAGCCATCCGGGGGCCGGCTATGGCTACACCTTC	CASHPGAGYGYTF
TRBV29-1	TRBJ1-2	NA	NA	TGCAGCGTTGGCCCAGGGACGGGGGACTATGGCTACACCTTC	CSVGPGTGDYGYTF
TRBV6-6	TRBJ2-7	TRBD1	few	TGTGCCAGCAGCAACGGGGGACAGGGCTCCTACGAGCAGTACTTC	CASSNGGQGSYEQYF
TRBV6-6	TRBJ2-7	TRBD1	few	TGTGCCAGCACCCGGGACAGGGGGCTATACGAGCAGTACTTC	CASTRDRGLYEQYF
TRBV6-5	TRBJ2-1	NA	few	TGTGCCACCAGGGTCTCCACGGGGGAGCAGTTCTTC	CATRVSTGEQFF
TRBV20-1	TRBJ2-7	TRBD2	NA	TGCAGTGCGCATCTAGCGGGGGGCCCCTCTGAGCAGAACTTC	CSAHLAGGPSEQNF
TRBV6-5	TRBJ1-2	TRBD1	NA	TGTGCCAGCAGGATCGGACAGGGACTATACACCTTC	CASRIGQGLYTF
TRBV5-1	TRBJ2-1	NA	few	TGCGCCAGCCACTGGGGCAGAGAATACAATGAGCAGTTCTTC	CASHWGREYNEQFF
TRBV5-6	TRBJ2-7	TRBD1	NA	TGTGCCAGCAGCATGACAGGGGTCCCCCACGAGCAGTACTTC	CASSMTGVPHEQYF
TRBV20-1	TRBJ2-1	TRBD2	few	TGCAGTGCTAGAGACTTCACGGGAGCGGGGGGGCGCGGTGAGCAGTTCTTC	CSARDFTGAGGRGEQFF
TRBV5-1	TRBJ2-5	NA	NA	TGCGCCAGCAGGGACACCACCCGAGAGACCCAGTACTTC	CASRDTTRETQYF
TRBV6-5	TRBJ2-6	NA	few	TGTGCCAGCAGTTACTGGTCCCACTCTGGGGCCAACGTCCTGACTTTC	CASSYWSHSGANVLTF
TRBV20-1	TRBJ2-7	TRBD2	NA	TGCAGTGCTAGGATGGCGGGGGGCCGAAACCCTCCCTACGAGCAGTACTTC	CSARMAGGRNPPYEQYF
TRBV27	TRBJ2-1	NA	NA	TGTGCCAGCAGTTTAACCATAAGCCCATGGTCAGGGGTTTACAATGAGCAGTTCTTC	CASSLTISPWSGVYNEQFF
TRBV27	TRBJ1-6	NA	NA	TGTGCCAGCACATTGAGGGGGTTTAATTCACCCCTCCACTTT	CASTLRGFNSPLHF
TRBV7-9	TRBJ2-7	TRBD1	few	TGCGCCAGCAGCTTGGTTGGACAGGGGAACGAGCAGTACTTC	CASSLVGQGNEQYF
TRBV14	TRBJ1-1	NA	NA	TGTGCCAGCAGCCAAGAACCGGGTCGAGGGTGGGGCACTGAAGCTTTCTTT	CASSQEPGRGWGTEAFF
TRBV13	TRBJ1-1	TRBD1	NA	TGTGCCAGCAGCTCTCCGGGACAGGGTGGTCATGAAGCTTTCTTT	CASSSPGQGGHEAFF
TRBV28	TRBJ1-1	NA	few	TGTGCCAGCAGTTTGCAGAGCACTGAAGCTTTCTTT	CASSLQSTEAFF
TRBV25-1	TRBJ2-5	TRBD1	few	TGTGCCAGCAGTCCCATCGGGACAGGGGGCCAAGAGACCCAGTACTTC	CASSPIGTGGQETQYF
TRBV10-3	TRBJ1-1	NA	NA	TGTGCCATCAGTAAAGACCAGGGAGGGGACACTGAAGCTTTCTTT	CAISKDQGGDTEAFF
TRBV10-2	TRBJ2-1	TRBD2	NA	TGCGCCAGCAACGACGGGGGGGACTACAATGAGCAGTTCTTC	CASNDGGDYNEQFF
TRBV19	TRBJ2-1	NA	NA	TGTGCCAGTAGCGACCCTTTCTACAATGAGCAGTTCTTC	CASSDPFYNEQFF
TRBV4-3	TRBJ2-1	NA	NA	TGCGCCAGCAGCCAAGATCCCCTCAATACGGGCAATGAGCAGTTCTTC	CASSQDPLNTGNEQFF
TRBV2	TRBJ2-1	NA	NA	TGTGCCAGCAGTGATCTTGACCGAGGCGATGAGCAGTTCTTC	CASSDLDRGDEQFF
TRBV7-2	TRBJ1-6	NA	NA	TGTGCCAGCAGCTTAGGCACTGGGGCTTCCTATAATTCACCCCTCCACTTT	CASSLGTGASYNSPLHF
TRBV9	TRBJ2-3	TRBD2	few	TGTGCCAGCAGCGTACTAGCGGGGTCTAGCACAGATACGCAGTATTTT	CASSVLAGSSTDTQYF
TRBV5-1	TRBJ2-3	TRBD1	few	TGCGCCAGCAGCTTGCGAGGGACAGAAGTTCTCTTCACAGATACGCAGTATTTT	CASSLRGTEVLFTDTQYF
TRBV9	TRBJ2-1	TRBD1	NA	TGTGCCAGCAGCGTAGTGACAGGGATCAGTGAGCAGTTCTTC	CASSVVTGISEQFF
TRBV9	TRBJ2-5	NA	NA	TGTGCCAGCAGCGTGACCGGAGGTGTAACCAAAGAGACCCAGTACTTC	CASSVTGGVTKETQYF
TRBV11-2	TRBJ2-1	TRBD2	NA	TGTGCCAGCAGCTTAGAATTTAGCGGGGGGGCTTACAATGAGCAGTTCTTC	CASSLEFSGGAYNEQFF
TRBV4-3	TRBJ2-7	TRBD1	few	TGCGCCAGCAGCCAAGATCATAGGACAGGAGGCTACGAGCAGTACTTC	CASSQDHRTGGYEQYF
TRBV9	TRBJ1-2	TRBD1	NA	TGTGCCAGCAGCCTGCCGGGACAGTCTAGCTATGGCTACACCTTC	CASSLPGQSSYGYTF
TRBV24-1	TRBJ2-1	TRBD2	NA	TGTGCCACCAGTGATTCGGGACTAGCGGATTACAATGAGCAGTTCTTC	CATSDSGLADYNEQFF
TRBV5-4	TRBJ2-7	NA	NA	TGTGCCAGCAGCTCCGAGACCGCCAGCTACGAGCAGTACTTC	CASSSETASYEQYF
TRBV2	TRBJ2-3	TRBD2	NA	TGTGCCATGACTAGCGGGGGGCACCGCACAGATACGCAGTATTTT	CAMTSGGHRTDTQYF
TRBV19	TRBJ2-7	TRBD1	NA	TGTGCCAGTAGGGGGGACAGGGCGGCCCACGAGCAGTACTTC	CASRGDRAAHEQYF
TRBV6-1	TRBJ1-6	NA	NA	TGTGCCAGCACGGCAGGCAGGACCCGCGCCTATAATCCACCCCTCCACTTT	CASTAGRTRAYNPPLHF
TRBV28	TRBJ2-3	NA	NA	TGTGCCAGCAGTAAACAAAATGTACTAGCCCGTTTCACAGATACGCAGTATTTT	CASSKQNVLARFTDTQYF
TRBV12-3/TRBV12-4	TRBJ2-7	NA	few	TGTGCCAGCAGTTTGGACATCAGCTCCTACGAGCAGTACTTC	CASSLDISSYEQYF
TRBV29-1	TRBJ1-2	NA	NA	TGCAGCGTTGGACAGGACGACTATGGCTACACCTTC	CSVGQDDYGYTF
TRBV7-8	TRBJ2-3	NA	once	TGTGCCAGCAGCTTTTTCCGGGGGGCGGAAGTGGATACGCAGTATTTT	CASSFFRGAEVDTQYF
TRBV19	TRBJ1-2	NA	NA	TGTGCCAGTAGTATCGGAACAGGGTCCAATGGCTACACCTTC	CASSIGTGSNGYTF
TRBV27	TRBJ1-5	NA	NA	TGTGCCAGCAGTTCAAAGGGACATCAGCCCCAGCATTTT	CASSSKGHQPQHF
TRBV20-1	TRBJ2-5	NA	NA	TGCAGTGCTAGAGACAGGGCGTTCCAGGAGACCCAGTACTTC	CSARDRAFQETQYF
TRBV5-1	TRBJ2-5	TRBD2	NA	TGCGCCAGCAGCTTAAGTGGCCCTAGCGGGCCTCAAGAGACCCAGTACTTC	CASSLSGPSGPQETQYF
TRBV29-1	TRBJ1-4	NA	NA	TGCAGCGGAGTCGGCCCGAATGAAAGACTGTTTTTT	CSGVGPNERLFF